This entry lists 2 T cell receptor beta chains sequenced from one sample in a study of T cells in Graves' hyperthyroidism and ophthalmopathy. Researchers amplified the TCR beta CDR3 regions from RNA transcripts. HTBI primers were employed in a first-round RT-PCR of the TCR CDR3. TCRdb re-called the multiplex PCR reads with MiXCR, one entry per CDR3 protein. The data contain roughly 500,000 distinct CDR3 sequences, 40% to 50% of them singletons. The sample was peripheral blood or thyroid tissue (not recorded which). The receptor set was obtained from an adult woman with Graves' disease, either hyperthyroidism or ophthalmopathy (not recorded which).

The gene calls are TRBV27 and TRBJ2-2; D is uncertain. Trimming took 3 bases from V and 6 from J, leaving 8 bases between them. The V gene's germline CDR1 is MNHEY and CDR2 SMNVEV (reference sequence). This CDR3 has 13 amino acids. CDR3 sequence reads: CASSFGRSGELFF. The CDR3 coding sequence is TGTGCCAGCAGTTTCGGACGGTCCGGGGAGCTGTTTTTT.

The chain combines TRBV28 with TRBJ1-1; no clear D gene. V was shortened by 1 base and J by 1 base, with 7 bases between the two germline ends. The CDR3 extends over 14 amino acids. Germline V gene sequence: CDR1 MDHEN, CDR2 SYDVKM. The CDR3: CASSLLSENTEAFF. The CDR3 nucleotides are TGTGCCAGCAGTTTATTATCGGAGAACACTGAAGCTTTCTTT.